These 27 T cell receptor beta chains were sequenced from one sample in a study of blood T cell repertoires in COVID-19. Generated by immunoSEQ multiplex PCR, the TCRdb table keeps only in-frame clones and is missing some. This table has 310,000 or so clones, around 86% appearing once. The material sequenced was peripheral blood. These TCRs come from a man aged 65 to 85 with acute or convalescent COVID-19.

The V call is TRBV3-1 (or the pseudogene TRBV3-2), the J call TRBJ1-5; D gene unclear. With 4 bases removed from V and 3 bases from J, the gap between germline ends came to 13 bases. Germline CDR1 LGHDT, CDR2 YNNKEL (reference sequence). There are 15 residues in the CDR3. The CDR3 reads CASSLTGGTNQPQHF. DNA for the CDR3: TGTGCCAGCAGCCTGACGGGAGGAACCAATCAGCCCCAGCATTTT.

The chain has TRBV9 and TRBJ2-3; 12 nucleotides line up with TRBD2. CDR1 is SGDLS and CDR2 is YYNGEE in the germline V gene. Trimming at V came to 3 bases and at J to 2 bases, leaving 4 bases not matched to a gene. CDR3 size: 16 residues. CDR3 in amino acids: CASSAGTSGFTDTQYF. The CDR3 nucleotides read TGTGCCAGCAGCGCAGGGACTAGCGGGTTCACAGATACGCAGTATTTT.

V is TRBV5-1 and J is TRBJ2-7, with a tentative D call TRBD2 (5 bases). The CDR3 runs to 12 residues. V shed 3 bases and J shed 6 bases, with 10 bases lying between them. CDR1 is SGHRS and CDR2 is YFSETQ in the germline V gene. The CDR3 sequence is CASSSYSGEQYF. CDR3 in DNA: TGCGCCAGCAGCTCGTACAGCGGCGAGCAGTACTTC.

This chain links TRBV25-1 with TRBJ2-5, with D unclear. This CDR3 is 16 amino acids long. Per germline, CDR1 MGHDK and CDR2 SYGVNS. The V end was cut by 5 bases, the J end by 3 bases, with 19 bases between. The CDR3 nucleotides are TGTGCCAGCAGTACTACCATCGACGGCAGAAAAGAGACCCAGTACTTC. Translated, it gives CASSTTIDGRKETQYF.

This clone was seen just once. The chain carries TRBV3-1 (or the pseudogene TRBV3-2) and TRBJ2-6; TRBD2 is a possible D gene (5 bases). The CDR3 is made up of 15 amino acids. V lost 7 bases to trimming and J lost 4 bases, with 14 bases between them. The germline gives CDR1 LGHDT, CDR2 YNNKEL (reference sequence). The CDR3 sequence: CASTPSSGGANVLTF. In nucleotides, the CDR3 is TGTGCCAGCACCCCCTCATCGGGGGGGGCCAACGTCCTGACTTTC.

The chain links TRBV29-1 to TRBJ2-1; 7 bases map to TRBD2. The trim removed 6 bases at V and 9 bases at J, leaving 14 bases unmatched. The germline V gene has CDR1 SQVTM and CDR2 ANQGSEA. This CDR3 contains 14 residues. The CDR3 nucleotides read TGCAGCGTGGAAAGGTCGGGAGGAGCATCTGAGCAGTTCTTC. Residues: CSVERSGGASEQFF.

The genes are TRBV6-5 and TRBJ2-6, with no clear D. The V end lost 7 bases, the J end lost 0 bases, and 10 bases lay between the germline ends. This CDR3 contains 15 residues. The germline V gene has CDR1 MNHEY and CDR2 SVGAGI. CDR3 sequence (DNA): TGTGCCAGCAAGACACCGAGCTCTGGGGCCAACGTCCTGACTTTC. It is translated as CASKTPSSGANVLTF.

CDR3 DNA sequence: TGCAGTGCTAGTGGGAAGGCTAGCGGGGGGGCGGACACAGATACGCAGTATTTT. Encoded protein: CSASGKASGGADTDTQYF. V is TRBV20-1 and J is TRBJ2-3; TRBD2 aligns across 12 bases. The germline V gene has CDR1 DFQATT and CDR2 SNEGSKA (reference sequence). V was pared by 3 bases and J by 2 bases, with 12 bases of the junction left unmatched. The CDR3 runs 18 residues.

The genes are TRBV20-1 and TRBJ1-6; D is possibly TRBD1 (5 bases). This CDR3 region has 15 residues. Per the germline V gene, CDR1 is DFQATT and CDR2 is SNEGSKA (reference sequence). V lost 3 bases and J 7 bases, leaving 16 bases between the germline ends. CDR3 sequence (DNA): TGCAGTGCTAGTCGCAGCTCTGGGGGGAATTCACCCCTCCACTTT. Translating it yields CSASRSSGGNSPLHF.

The chain is built from TRBV2 and TRBJ1-2; D is perhaps TRBD1 (5 bases). V gave up 5 bases and J gave up 0 bases, with 7 bases separating them. Germline V gene data show CDR1 as SNHLY and CDR2 as FYNNEI. The length of the CDR3 is 13 residues. Here the CDR3 DNA reads TGTGCCAGCAGTCTCAGGGCTAACTATGGCTACACCTTC. Its translation is CASSLRANYGYTF.

This chain links TRBV5-6 with TRBJ2-1, with TRBD1 matching 9 bases. The CDR3 extends over 16 amino acids. The J segment lost 4 bases and the V segment lost 0 bases, leaving 5 bases of the junction unmatched. Germline V gene data show CDR1 as SGHDT and CDR2 as YYEEEE. CDR3 DNA sequence: TGTGCCAGCAGCTTGGGGACAGGGGTACGGTACAATGAGCAGTTCTTC. Amino acid sequence: CASSLGTGVRYNEQFF.

The chain recombines TRBV6-5 with TRBJ1-3, with 9 bases fitting TRBD1. Losses at the gene ends were 0 bases for V and 7 bases for J; bases not matched to a gene: 4. Germline V lookup: CDR1 MNHEY, CDR2 SVGAGI. CDR3 length equals 15 residues. CDR3 sequence: CASSYSYRGRNTIYF. The CDR3 nucleotides read TGTGCCAGCAGTTACTCGTACAGGGGGCGGAACACCATATATTTT.

This chain joins TRBV12-3 or TRBV12-4 and TRBJ2-2; no clear D gene. V lost 4 bases, J lost 5 bases, and 8 bases lay in between. The CDR3 covers 13 residues. CDR3 loop: CASSSPLTGELFF. CDR3 nucleotide sequence: TGTGCCAGCAGTTCCCCCCTAACCGGGGAGCTGTTTTTT.

In this sample, this clone turned up a few times. V is TRBV2 and J is TRBJ2-7; 10 bases are shared with TRBD2. V lost 2 bases to trimming and J lost 0 bases; unmatched junction nucleotides: 7. The CDR3 runs to 17 residues. In germline, CDR1 is SNHLY, CDR2 FYNNEI. CDR3 loop: CASSELAGAYSSYEQYF. The CDR3 DNA sequence: TGTGCCAGCAGTGAACTAGCGGGAGCGTATAGCTCCTACGAGCAGTACTTC.

The chain carries TRBV19 and TRBJ2-3, with D possibly being TRBD2 (5 bases). Germline CDR1 reads LNHDA; CDR2 reads SQIVND (reference sequence). V lost 5 bases and J 0 bases, leaving 15 bases between the germline ends. The CDR3 has 16 amino acids. Here the CDR3 reads CASSSRAGPSTDTQYF. DNA for the CDR3: TGTGCCAGTAGTTCCCGGGCGGGTCCTAGCACAGATACGCAGTATTTT.

The chain has TRBV15 and TRBJ1-1; 7 bases map to TRBD1. This CDR3 region has 18 residues. The junction had 14 bases not matched to a gene; V was cut back by 0 bases and J by 4 bases. Germline-derived CDR1 and CDR2 are LNHNV and YYDKDF (reference sequence). In nucleotides, the CDR3 is TGTGCCACCAGCAGAGATCGCCAGGGGGTCGTGGGTAGCACTGAAGCTTTCTTT. Protein: CATSRDRQGVVGSTEAFF.

V usage is TRBV5-1 and J usage is TRBJ2-3; TRBD2 agrees at 8 bases. The germline V gene encodes CDR1 SGHRS and CDR2 YFSETQ. The V gene end was trimmed by 1 base and the J gene end by 6 bases; junction bases not matched to a gene: 13. The CDR3 covers 17 residues. The CDR3 region has the DNA TGCGCCAGCAGCTTGATTGGGGGCGGGAGGCCTTCGGATACGCAGTATTTT. This encodes CASSLIGGGRPSDTQYF.

This rearrangement joins TRBV12-3 or TRBV12-4 to TRBJ1-1, with D perhaps matching TRBD1 (5 bases). The CDR3 totals 12 residues. Deletions cut 5 bases from V and 6 bases from J, with 10 bases between. CDR3 coding DNA: TGTGCCAGCAGTCCCCAGACAGCTGAAGCTTTCTTT. It is translated as CASSPQTAEAFF.

This chain uses TRBV3-1 (or the pseudogene TRBV3-2) with TRBJ2-3; 7 bases are a match to TRBD2. V shed 0 bases and J 2 bases; nucleotides not matched to a gene: 2. The CDR3 is 15 amino acids. Germline V CDR1 and CDR2: LGHDT, YNNKEL (reference sequence). The CDR3 DNA reads as TGTGCCAGCAGCCAAGAGGGACTACACACAGATACGCAGTATTTT. Its translation: CASSQEGLHTDTQYF.

V and J are TRBV6-5 and TRBJ1-5; a possible D gene is TRBD1 (5 bases). The CDR3 loop spans 14 amino acids. Trimming removed 2 bases at V and 3 bases at J, with 8 bases between. Germline values: CDR1 MNHEY, CDR2 SVGAGI. In nucleotides, the CDR3 is TGTGCCAGCAGTTACGACAGTTACAATCAGCCCCAGCATTTT. Its protein product is CASSYDSYNQPQHF.

J is TRBJ1-5 and V is TRBV6-1; D might be TRBD1 (6 bases). The V gene's germline CDR1 is MNHNS and CDR2 SASEGT. The V and J ends lost 2 bases and 7 bases respectively, with 21 bases between them. The CDR3 is 17 residues long. The CDR3 nucleotides read TGTGCCAGCAGTGAATCGGCTGGGGGCTTCGGGGGGCAGCCCCAGCATTTT. As protein: CASSESAGGFGGQPQHF.

This clone was recorded a few times. V is TRBV12-3 or TRBV12-4 and J is TRBJ1-1; perhaps TRBD1 as D (6 bases). This CDR3 is 13 amino acids long. V gave up 1 base and J gave up 3 bases, with 6 bases separating them. CDR3 loop: CASSLEGDTEAFF. Written as DNA, the CDR3 is TGTGCCAGCAGTTTAGAGGGGGACACTGAAGCTTTCTTT.

The chain employs TRBV3-1 (or the pseudogene TRBV3-2) and TRBJ1-1; D possibly corresponds to TRBD1 (5 bases). This CDR3 has 15 amino acids. Germline CDR1 LGHDT, CDR2 YNNKEL (reference sequence). Trimming cost V 5 bases and J 0 bases, with 13 bases left between them. The CDR3 reads CASSSRPGVNTEAFF. For the CDR3, the DNA is TGTGCCAGCAGCTCCCGCCCGGGGGTGAACACTGAAGCTTTCTTT.

This clone was detected once. This rearrangement joins TRBV12-2 to TRBJ2-5; the tabulated D call, TRBD2, remains unverified against the DNA. TRBV12-2 constitutes a pseudogene. CDR3 length: 16 residues. The CDR3 reads CASRPGGGPYQETQYF. The DNA of the CDR3 is TGTGCAAGTCGCCCTGGGGGGGGGCCTTACCAAGAGACCCAGTACTTC.

This clone has just one count. The chain has TRBV7-9 and TRBJ1-3; 9 bases agree with TRBD1. This CDR3 is built from 15 residues. J was trimmed by 3 bases and V by 4 bases; bases with no gene match: 4. Germline V lookup: CDR1 SEHNR, CDR2 FQNEAQ (reference sequence). The CDR3 DNA sequence: TGTGCCAGCAGCTCCCGGACAGGGGATGGAAACACCATATATTTT. Translation gives CASSSRTGDGNTIYF.

The genes are TRBV18 and TRBJ2-1; D gene uncertain. Trimming took 5 bases from V and 2 from J, leaving 16 bases between them. This CDR3 contains 16 residues. CDR1 is KGHSH and CDR2 is LQKENI in the germline V gene. The CDR3 bases are TGTGCCAGCTCAAGCCCCGGAGTCTCGACCTACAATGAGCAGTTCTTC. This sequence encodes CASSSPGVSTYNEQFF.

V gene TRBV7-6 combines with J gene TRBJ2-1, with 9 bases matching TRBD2. After removal of 0 bases from V and 7 bases from J, the junction contained 16 bases not matched to a gene. Germline values: CDR1 SGHVS, CDR2 FNYEAQ. The CDR3 spans 19 residues. The CDR3 sequence is CASSLATGTSRSLLNEQFF. The CDR3 nucleotides read TGTGCCAGCAGCTTAGCGACGGGGACTAGCAGGTCCCTCTTAAATGAGCAGTTCTTC.